A selection of T cell receptor beta chains follows, all from one sample in a study of shared T cell receptors in the human thymus. Profiling relied on immunoSEQ multiplex PCR, and the TCRdb table lists in-frame clones only, not all of them. There are some 760,000 clones in the sample; approximately 83% occur only once, and under 0.012% lies in the top ten. This sample was shared with a second study, whose subject was human thymus T cells.

Material: thymocytes. All receptors derive from a girl under three years old with a congenital heart defect. Both conserved end residues are part of each CDR3. The order of the fields is J gene, clone size, V gene, D gene, CDR3 protein, CDR3 DNA. The D gene is left open where the match is weak. Rows may omit the clone size; those that give it use once, few, many or a size class.

j_gene: TRBJ1-5; abundance: -; v_gene: TRBV7-9; d_gene: TRBD1; CDR3aa: CASSLVQGGISRGQPQHF; CDR3nt: TGTGCCAGCAGCTTAGTCCAGGGGGGAATCTCAAGAGGTCAGCCCCAGCATTTT
j_gene: TRBJ1-1; abundance: once; v_gene: TRBV27; d_gene: -; CDR3aa: CASSLSGVIAEAFF; CDR3nt: TGTGCCAGCAGTTTATCAGGGGTTATCGCTGAAGCTTTCTTT
j_gene: TRBJ2-1; abundance: -; v_gene: TRBV4-3; d_gene: -; CDR3aa: CASSPTVYNEQFF; CDR3nt: TGCGCCAGCAGCCCGACAGTTTACAATGAGCAGTTCTTC
j_gene: TRBJ1-5; abundance: -; v_gene: TRBV28; d_gene: -; CDR3aa: CASSLQTPGQGLNQPQHF; CDR3nt: TGTGCCAGCAGCCTTCAGACGCCGGGGCAGGGACTCAATCAGCCCCAGCATTTT
j_gene: TRBJ1-5; abundance: -; v_gene: TRBV27; d_gene: TRBD1; CDR3aa: CASSLRQGDQPQHF; CDR3nt: TGTGCCAGCAGTTTAAGACAGGGAGATCAGCCCCAGCATTTT
j_gene: TRBJ1-1; abundance: -; v_gene: TRBV5-1; d_gene: -; CDR3aa: CASSSTPGERDTEAFF; CDR3nt: TGCGCCAGCAGCTCGACACCGGGGGAAAGGGACACTGAAGCTTTCTTT
j_gene: TRBJ2-7; abundance: few; v_gene: TRBV14; d_gene: -; CDR3aa: CASSQDRHRLGGEQYF; CDR3nt: TGTGCCAGCAGCCAAGATCGCCATCGACTTGGTGGCGAGCAGTACTTC
j_gene: TRBJ1-6; abundance: -; v_gene: TRBV18; d_gene: -; CDR3aa: CASSPFELLVGGGNSPLHF; CDR3nt: TGTGCCAGCTCACCGTTCGAGCTTTTAGTGGGTGGGGGGAATTCACCCCTCCACTTT
j_gene: TRBJ1-1; abundance: -; v_gene: TRBV5-1; d_gene: -; CDR3aa: CASSAFRGYTEAFF; CDR3nt: TGCGCCAGCAGTGCCTTCAGGGGCTACACTGAAGCTTTCTTT
j_gene: TRBJ1-5; abundance: few; v_gene: TRBV6-6; d_gene: -; CDR3aa: CASRRFNQPQHF; CDR3nt: TGTGCCAGCAGGCGGTTTAATCAGCCCCAGCATTTT
j_gene: TRBJ1-2; abundance: -; v_gene: TRBV4-3; d_gene: TRBD1; CDR3aa: CASSQARQGPIYGYTF; CDR3nt: TGCGCCAGCAGCCAAGCAAGACAGGGACCAATCTATGGCTACACCTTC
j_gene: TRBJ2-1; abundance: once; v_gene: TRBV14; d_gene: TRBD2; CDR3aa: CASSQGGGLAGVRGYNEQFF; CDR3nt: TGTGCCAGCAGCCAAGGTGGGGGGCTAGCGGGGGTGCGGGGCTACAATGAGCAGTTCTTC
j_gene: TRBJ1-2; abundance: -; v_gene: TRBV27; d_gene: -; CDR3aa: CASSGGIYYGYTF; CDR3nt: TGTGCCAGCAGCGGAGGTATCTACTATGGCTACACCTTC
j_gene: TRBJ1-3; abundance: -; v_gene: TRBV6-5; d_gene: -; CDR3aa: CASSYLQGFGNTIYF; CDR3nt: TGTGCCAGCAGTTACTTACAGGGTTTTGGAAACACCATATATTTT
j_gene: TRBJ1-1; abundance: -; v_gene: TRBV5-1; d_gene: -; CDR3aa: CASRGGRGVSDTEAFF; CDR3nt: TGCGCCAGCAGGGGGGGGCGCGGGGTTTCTGACACTGAAGCTTTCTTT
j_gene: TRBJ1-3; abundance: -; v_gene: TRBV9; d_gene: -; CDR3aa: CASSVEGAGNTIYF; CDR3nt: TGTGCCAGCAGCGTTGAAGGGGCTGGAAACACCATATATTTT
j_gene: TRBJ1-6; abundance: -; v_gene: TRBV6-5; d_gene: -; CDR3aa: CASSYSRWERSPLHF; CDR3nt: TGTGCCAGCAGTTACTCAAGGTGGGAGAGATCACCCCTCCACTTT
j_gene: TRBJ1-6; abundance: -; v_gene: TRBV5-8; d_gene: TRBD1; CDR3aa: CASSLNRGSPLHF; CDR3nt: TGTGCCAGCAGCTTAAACAGGGGTTCACCCCTCCACTTT
j_gene: TRBJ2-7; abundance: -; v_gene: TRBV20-1; d_gene: TRBD1; CDR3aa: CSALGQGVF; CDR3nt: TGCAGTGCTCTCGGACAGGGGGTCTTC
j_gene: TRBJ2-1; abundance: -; v_gene: TRBV5-8; d_gene: -; CDR3aa: CASSLQGFEQFF; CDR3nt: TGTGCCAGCAGCCTCCAGGGATTTGAGCAGTTCTTC
j_gene: TRBJ2-7; abundance: once; v_gene: TRBV5-6; d_gene: -; CDR3aa: CASSFGAYEQYF; CDR3nt: TGTGCCAGCAGCTTCGGGGCCTACGAGCAGTACTTC
j_gene: TRBJ1-1; abundance: -; v_gene: TRBV28; d_gene: TRBD1; CDR3aa: CASRDYPQGPTEAFF; CDR3nt: TGTGCCAGCAGAGACTATCCACAGGGGCCCACTGAAGCTTTCTTT
j_gene: TRBJ2-7; abundance: few; v_gene: TRBV4-3; d_gene: -; CDR3aa: CASSQWRGRSYEQYF; CDR3nt: TGCGCCAGCAGCCAATGGCGGGGGCGGTCCTACGAGCAGTACTTC
j_gene: TRBJ2-5; abundance: -; v_gene: TRBV15; d_gene: TRBD2; CDR3aa: CATSGVAGCQETQYF; CDR3nt: TGTGCCACCAGCGGGGTAGCGGGATGCCAAGAGACCCAGTACTTC
j_gene: TRBJ2-3; abundance: once; v_gene: TRBV7-9; d_gene: -; CDR3aa: CASSSSTDTQYF; CDR3nt: TGTGCCAGCAGCTCTAGCACAGATACGCAGTATTTT
j_gene: TRBJ1-6; abundance: -; v_gene: TRBV27; d_gene: -; CDR3aa: CASSSVGGGTYNSPLHF; CDR3nt: TGTGCCAGCAGTTCTGTAGGGGGGGGAACCTATAATTCACCCCTCCACTTT
j_gene: TRBJ1-3; abundance: -; v_gene: TRBV7-6; d_gene: -; CDR3aa: CASSLHHKRASGNTIYF; CDR3nt: TGTGCCAGCAGCTTACACCACAAGAGGGCCTCTGGAAACACCATATATTTT
j_gene: TRBJ2-7; abundance: few; v_gene: TRBV6-1; d_gene: TRBD2; CDR3aa: CASSAQPGLEPYEQYF; CDR3nt: TGTGCCAGCAGTGCGCAGCCGGGACTAGAACCCTACGAGCAGTACTTC
j_gene: TRBJ1-1; abundance: -; v_gene: TRBV29-1; d_gene: TRBD1; CDR3aa: CGTGGHTEAFF; CDR3nt: TGCGGGACAGGGGGCCACACTGAAGCTTTCTTT
j_gene: TRBJ1-2; abundance: -; v_gene: TRBV7-3; d_gene: -; CDR3aa: CASSLTGGYGYTF; CDR3nt: TGTGCCAGCAGCTTAACAGGGGGCTATGGCTACACCTTC
j_gene: TRBJ1-5; abundance: -; v_gene: TRBV5-6; d_gene: -; CDR3aa: CASSLYGGPNQPQHF; CDR3nt: TGTGCCAGCAGCTTGTACGGGGGTCCCAATCAGCCCCAGCATTTT
j_gene: TRBJ1-1; abundance: -; v_gene: TRBV28; d_gene: -; CDR3aa: CASSLLGGTEAFF; CDR3nt: TGTGCCAGCAGTTTATTGGGGGGCACTGAAGCTTTCTTT
j_gene: TRBJ2-1; abundance: once; v_gene: TRBV29-1; d_gene: -; CDR3aa: CSVNLAIEQFF; CDR3nt: TGCAGCGTTAATCTTGCGATTGAGCAGTTCTTC
j_gene: TRBJ2-7; abundance: -; v_gene: TRBV10-3; d_gene: -; CDR3aa: CAISESLRGADKSYEQYF; CDR3nt: TGTGCCATCAGTGAATCGCTTCGGGGGGCGGATAAATCCTACGAGCAGTACTTC
j_gene: TRBJ1-1; abundance: -; v_gene: TRBV28; d_gene: TRBD1; CDR3aa: CANSLCTPPRYRGGDTEAFF; CDR3nt: TGTGCCAACAGTTTATGCACTCCCCCCCGCTACAGGGGGGGAGACACTGAAGCTTTCTTT
j_gene: TRBJ1-2; abundance: -; v_gene: TRBV14; d_gene: -; CDR3aa: CASSQDKKRRYYGYTF; CDR3nt: TGTGCCAGCAGCCAAGATAAAAAGCGCAGATACTATGGCTACACCTTC
j_gene: TRBJ2-7; abundance: -; v_gene: TRBV28; d_gene: TRBD1; CDR3aa: CASSSTGTGHYEQYF; CDR3nt: TGTGCCAGCAGTAGTACCGGGACAGGACACTACGAGCAGTACTTC
j_gene: TRBJ1-2; abundance: -; v_gene: TRBV29-1; d_gene: TRBD1; CDR3aa: CSGRVGTGTIYGYTF; CDR3nt: TGCAGCGGTCGAGTCGGGACAGGGACTATCTATGGCTACACCTTC
j_gene: TRBJ1-6; abundance: few; v_gene: TRBV6-5; d_gene: -; CDR3aa: CASRLPGPNSPLHF; CDR3nt: TGTGCCAGCAGGCTGCCAGGGCCGAATTCACCCCTCCACTTT
j_gene: TRBJ2-5; abundance: -; v_gene: TRBV7-3; d_gene: TRBD2; CDR3aa: CASSLRGGEEQETQYF; CDR3nt: TGTGCCAGCAGCTTACGCGGGGGGGAAGAACAAGAGACCCAGTACTTC
j_gene: TRBJ1-6; abundance: -; v_gene: TRBV10-3; d_gene: -; CDR3aa: CAISPTGLGPPLHF; CDR3nt: TGTGCCATCAGCCCCACAGGGTTGGGCCCACCCCTCCACTTT
j_gene: TRBJ2-5; abundance: once; v_gene: TRBV7-2; d_gene: -; CDR3aa: CASSLIPRTLGGRRETQYF; CDR3nt: TGTGCCAGCAGCTTAATTCCCCGGACTTTGGGGGGTCGGCGTGAGACCCAGTACTTC
j_gene: TRBJ2-1; abundance: -; v_gene: TRBV7-9; d_gene: -; CDR3aa: CASSIPPRRPSQGNNEQFF; CDR3nt: TGTGCCAGCAGCATTCCCCCTCGTAGACCCTCCCAGGGTAACAATGAGCAGTTCTTC
j_gene: TRBJ2-7; abundance: -; v_gene: TRBV19; d_gene: TRBD2; CDR3aa: CASSSRTSNEQYF; CDR3nt: TGTGCCAGTAGTTCTCGGACTAGCAACGAGCAGTACTTC
j_gene: TRBJ2-7; abundance: few; v_gene: TRBV28; d_gene: TRBD1; CDR3aa: CASSRQGTESYEQYF; CDR3nt: TGTGCCAGCAGCAGACAGGGGACGGAGTCCTACGAGCAGTACTTC
j_gene: TRBJ1-1; abundance: -; v_gene: TRBV7-9; d_gene: -; CDR3aa: CASSLETTGRCEAFF; CDR3nt: TGTGCCAGCAGCTTAGAGACAACAGGGAGATGTGAAGCTTTCTTT
j_gene: TRBJ1-1; abundance: few; v_gene: TRBV2; d_gene: -; CDR3aa: CASGGLVWRNTEAFF; CDR3nt: TGTGCCAGCGGGGGCCTGGTGTGGAGGAACACTGAAGCTTTCTTT